Listed below are T cell receptor beta chains from one sample, sequenced in a study of beta chain features in type 1 diabetes. Repertoires were generated with immunoSEQ multiplex PCR, while TCRdb's copy carries only in-frame clones and drops some. The table has under 300,000 clones, approximately 15% seen once. The specimen sequenced was naive CD4+ T cells from blood. The receptors were sampled from a man younger than 45 with type 1 diabetes. The CDR3 runs from the conserved cysteine through the conserved F or W.

v_call cdr3_aa
TRBV5-1 CASSPTTGGTDTQYF
TRBV6-6 CASSTPGQGIYEQYF
TRBV11-2 CASGSGGSSYNEQFF
TRBV14 CASSQAWAGGYEQYF
TRBV5-6 CASSSGQKAETQYF
TRBV7-2 CASSEVKGLAGYNEQFF
TRBV5-4 CASRGGQDTEAFF
TRBV27 CASSSLQFSTDTQYF
TRBV6-1 CAMGHTNTGELFF
TRBV7-6 CASSPQTGGTDTQYF